Listed here are 9 T cell receptor beta chains from one sample, sequenced in a study of OX40 agonist ivuxolimab in advanced cancers. The repertoire was sequenced with immunoSEQ multiplex PCR; TCRdb's copy has only in-frame clones and lacks some. The sample lists around 67,000 clones, 75% to 85% occurring once. Sequenced here: CD4+ or CD8+ T cells sorted from blood, sampled in a trial of the OX40 agonist ivuxolimab. The receptors come from an adult with an advanced solid tumor such as melanoma, head and neck, liver or kidney cancer.

J is TRBJ2-1 and V is TRBV2; 7 bases are a match to TRBD2. Germline assignment: CDR1 SNHLY and CDR2 FYNNEI. The CDR3 loop spans 13 amino acids. J gave up 9 bases and V 8 bases, and 10 bases lay outside the gene matches. The CDR3 DNA sequence: TGTGCCAGCCGGAGAGCGGGGCGGGGTGAGCAGTTCTTC. Translated: CASRRAGRGEQFF.

V usage is TRBV5-6 and J usage is TRBJ1-3, with 8 bases aligning to TRBD1. Germline V gene lookup returns CDR1 SGHDT and CDR2 YYEEEE. CDR3 length: 14 residues. V was clipped by 4 bases and J by 1 base; unmatched bases: 1. This chain's CDR3 is CASSRQGSGNTIYF. The CDR3 DNA sequence: TGTGCCAGCAGCCGACAGGGGTCTGGAAACACCATATATTTT. The variable domain in full, with the rest retrieved from reference TRBV5-6 and TRBJ1-3, is DAGVTQSPTHLIKTRGQQVTLRCSPKSGHDTVSWYQQALGQGPQFIFQYYEEEERQRGNFPDRFSGHQFPNYSSELNVNALLLGDSALYLCASSRQGSGNTIYFGEGSWLTVV.

The V call is TRBV7-2, the J call TRBJ2-3, with D possibly called TRBD1 or TRBD2 (5 bases each). The V gene lost 5 bases and the J gene lost 8 bases, with 17 bases spanning the gap. Germline V gene lookup returns CDR1 SGHTA and CDR2 FQGNSA. This CDR3 has 14 residues. The CDR3: CASSTGPPPGTQYF. The CDR3 nucleotides read TGTGCCAGCAGCACGGGACCCCCGCCCGGTACGCAGTATTTT.

In its sample, this clone was seen once. The rearrangement uses TRBV30 and TRBJ1-4; the match to TRBD1 covers 8 bases. Germline CDR1 GTSNPN, CDR2 SVGIG (reference sequence). The CDR3 totals 13 residues. The trim removed 1 base at V and 8 bases at J, leaving 3 bases unmatched. The CDR3 sequence is CAWSARDREKLFF. DNA for the CDR3: TGTGCCTGGAGTGCTCGGGACAGGGAAAAACTGTTTTTT.

The chain joins TRBV11-1 to TRBJ2-5; TRBD2 matches at 10 bases. The CDR3 loop spans 16 amino acids. Germline CDR1 and CDR2: SGHAT and FQDESV (reference sequence). V shed 7 bases, J shed 4 bases, and the junction held 12 bases outside the gene matches. CDR3 DNA sequence: TGTGCCAGCAAAAGGAGTAGCGGGGGGCGGGGAGAGACCCAGTACTTC. Translation gives CASKRSSGGRGETQYF.

Here the CDR3 reads CASSIGPGTEAFF. In DNA form, the CDR3 reads TGCGCCAGCAGCATTGGACCGGGCACTGAAGCTTTCTTT. V and J are TRBV4-1 and TRBJ1-1, with unresolved D. Germline CDR1 MGHRA, CDR2 YSYEKL. The CDR3 is made up of 13 amino acids. V lost 5 bases and J 4 bases, leaving 11 bases between the germline ends.

The chain joins TRBV29-1 to TRBJ2-3, with 7 bases identical to TRBD2. Germline V gives CDR1 SQVTM, CDR2 ANQGSEA. V was clipped by 0 bases and J by 1 base; unmatched bases: 7. This CDR3 is built from 16 residues. CDR3 nucleotide sequence: TGCAGCGTTGAAGAATCTCAAAGCGGGGGCACAGATACGCAGTATTTT. This sequence encodes CSVEESQSGGTDTQYF.

The chain has TRBV9 and TRBJ2-7; D unresolved. Trimming removed 0 bases from V and 5 bases from J, with 6 bases in between. Germline CDR1 reads SGDLS; CDR2 reads YYNGEE. There are 12 residues in the CDR3. The CDR3 nucleotides read TGTGCCAGCAGCGTAGCTGGAGACGAGCAGTACTTC. This sequence encodes CASSVAGDEQYF. The full variable domain, rest sourced from reference TRBV9 and TRBJ2-7, is DSGVTQTPKHLITATGQRVTLRCSPRSGDLSVYWYQQSLDQGLQFLIQYYNGEERAKGNILERFSAQQFPDLHSELNLSSLELGDSALYFCASSVAGDEQYFGPGTRLTVT.

V gene TRBV19 combines with J gene TRBJ2-2; the match to TRBD1 covers 8 bases. The germline V gene has CDR1 LNHDA and CDR2 SQIVND (reference sequence). The CDR3 runs 18 residues. V shed 2 bases, J shed 2 bases, and the junction held 10 bases outside the gene matches. CDR3 residues: CASSIWGFGTGNTGELFF. The CDR3 region has the DNA TGTGCCAGTAGTATATGGGGGTTCGGGACAGGCAACACCGGGGAGCTGTTTTTT.